The clone carrying this TCR beta chain has at least ten counts. This sample stems from a study of T cells in Graves' hyperthyroidism and ophthalmopathy. The V and J ends lost 3 bases and 9 bases respectively, with 12 bases between them. CDR3 length equals 14 residues. RNA transcripts provided the source from which TCR beta CDR3 regions were amplified. The HTBI primer set drove a first-round RT-PCR of the TCR CDR3. Using its own MiXCR run on the multiplex PCR reads, TCRdb lists one record per CDR3 protein. Here the sample spans 350,000 to 500,000 distinct CDR3 sequences, roughly an eighth being singletons. Each patient was aged 18 to 65 and had newly diagnosed hyperthyroidism of under 2 months' duration. The source of the PBMCs was about 10 ml of fresh peripheral blood.

Sequenced: blood. The receptor comes from a woman under 30 with Graves' hyperthyroidism. This sequence joins TRBV12-3 or TRBV12-4 and TRBJ1-6; D gene uncertain. This chain's CDR3 is CASSLNLGGSPLHF. CDR3 nucleotides: TGTGCCAGCAGTTTGAATTTGGGAGGTTCACCCCTCCACTTT.